This T cell receptor beta chain was obtained from a study of blood T cells in healthy people across ages. Germline V lookup: CDR1 SGHTA, CDR2 FQGNSA. Between the trimmed V and J ends, which lost 5 bases and 9 bases, there was a span of 10 bases. The CDR3 is 11 amino acids. A sample-barcoded 5' primer and a J-beta primer mix were used in a second PCR of about 7 to 12 cycles. A single record per CDR3 protein comes from TCRdb applying MiXCR to the 5' RACE reads. The sample comprises 790,000 or so distinct CDR3 sequences, about 46% of which are singletons, and around 18% rests with the top ten. Sequencing was done on a sample of blood. This receptor was identified in a man at least 80 years old in good health. The rearrangement joins TRBV7-2 to TRBJ2-5, with no clear D. CDR3 DNA sequence: TGTGCCAGCAGCGAACAATTGGCCCAGTACTTC. This translates into CASSEQLAQYF.